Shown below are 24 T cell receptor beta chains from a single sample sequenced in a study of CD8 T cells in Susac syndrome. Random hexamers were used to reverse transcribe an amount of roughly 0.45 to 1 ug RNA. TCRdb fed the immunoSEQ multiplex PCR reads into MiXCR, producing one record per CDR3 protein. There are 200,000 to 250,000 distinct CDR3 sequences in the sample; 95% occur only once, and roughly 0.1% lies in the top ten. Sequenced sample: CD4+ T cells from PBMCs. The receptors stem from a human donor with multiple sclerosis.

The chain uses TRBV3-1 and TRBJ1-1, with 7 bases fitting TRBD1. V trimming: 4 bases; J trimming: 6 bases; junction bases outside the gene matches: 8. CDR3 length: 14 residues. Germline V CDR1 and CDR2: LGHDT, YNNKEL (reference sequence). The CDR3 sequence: CASSLAPRGPEAFF. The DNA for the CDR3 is TGTGCCAGCAGCCTCGCTCCGAGGGGGCCTGAAGCTTTCTTT.

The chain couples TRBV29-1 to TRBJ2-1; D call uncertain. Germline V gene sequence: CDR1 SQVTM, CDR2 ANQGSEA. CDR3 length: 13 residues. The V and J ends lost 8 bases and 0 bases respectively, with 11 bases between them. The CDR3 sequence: CSYDGSSYNEQFF. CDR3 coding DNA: TGCAGCTATGACGGCAGCTCCTACAATGAGCAGTTCTTC.

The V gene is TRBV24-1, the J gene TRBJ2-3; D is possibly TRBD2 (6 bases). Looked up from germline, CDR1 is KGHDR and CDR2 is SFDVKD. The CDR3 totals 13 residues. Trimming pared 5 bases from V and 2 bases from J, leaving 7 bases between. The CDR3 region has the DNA TGTGCCACCAGTGGCGGGAACACAGATACGCAGTATTTT. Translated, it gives CATSGGNTDTQYF.

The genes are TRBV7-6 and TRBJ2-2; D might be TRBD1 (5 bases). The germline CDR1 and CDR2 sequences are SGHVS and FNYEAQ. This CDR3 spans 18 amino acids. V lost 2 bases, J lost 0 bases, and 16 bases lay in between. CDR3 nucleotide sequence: TGTGCCAGCAGCTTAATCCCCCCTGGCAGGGCGAACACCGGGGAGCTGTTTTTT. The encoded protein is CASSLIPPGRANTGELFF. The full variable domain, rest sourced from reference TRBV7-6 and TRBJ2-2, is GAGVSQSPRYKVTKRGQDVALRCDPISGHVSLYWYRQALGQGPEFLTYFNYEAQQDKSGLPNDRFSAERPEGSISTLTIQRTEQRDSAMYRCASSLIPPGRANTGELFFGEGSRLTVL.

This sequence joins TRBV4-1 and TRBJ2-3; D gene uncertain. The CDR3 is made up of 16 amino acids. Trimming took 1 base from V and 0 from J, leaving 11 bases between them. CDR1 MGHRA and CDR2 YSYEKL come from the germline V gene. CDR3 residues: CASSQGVGASTDTQYF. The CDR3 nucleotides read TGCGCCAGCAGCCAAGGGGTTGGCGCTAGCACAGATACGCAGTATTTT.

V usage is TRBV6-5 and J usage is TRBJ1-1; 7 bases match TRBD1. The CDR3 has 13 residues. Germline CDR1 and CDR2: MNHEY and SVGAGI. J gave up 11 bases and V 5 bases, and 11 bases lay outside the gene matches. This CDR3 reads CASSPQRQGPAFF. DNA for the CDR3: TGTGCCAGCAGTCCGCAACGACAGGGCCCGGCTTTCTTT.

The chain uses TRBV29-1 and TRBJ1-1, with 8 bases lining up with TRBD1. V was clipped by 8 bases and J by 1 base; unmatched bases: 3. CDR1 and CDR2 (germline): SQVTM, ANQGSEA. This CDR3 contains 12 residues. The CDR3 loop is CSSGTGNTEAFF. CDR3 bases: TGCAGCTCCGGGACAGGGAACACTGAAGCTTTCTTT.

As DNA, the CDR3 is TGCGCCAGCAGCTCCGGGACAGTCGGGTACACTGAAGCTTTCTTT. Its translation is CASSSGTVGYTEAFF. The V gene is TRBV5-1, the J gene TRBJ1-1; TRBD1 matches 7 bases. The germline V gene encodes CDR1 SGHRS and CDR2 YFSETQ. The ends lost 3 bases at V and 3 bases at J; junction bases unmatched: 8. The CDR3 spans 15 residues. Using reference TRBV5-1 and TRBJ1-1 for the parts outside the CDR3, the full variable domain is KAGVTQTPRYLIKTRGQQVTLSCSPISGHRSVSWYQQTPGQGLQFLFEYFSETQRNKGNFPGRFSGRQFSNSRSEMNVSTLELGDSALYLCASSSGTVGYTEAFFGQGTRLTVV.

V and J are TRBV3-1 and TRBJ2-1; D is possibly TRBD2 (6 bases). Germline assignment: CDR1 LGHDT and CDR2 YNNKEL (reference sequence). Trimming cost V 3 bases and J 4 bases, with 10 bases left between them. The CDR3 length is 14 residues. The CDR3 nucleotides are TGTGCCAGCAGCCATTGGACTACATACAATGAGCAGTTCTTC. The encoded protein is CASSHWTTYNEQFF.

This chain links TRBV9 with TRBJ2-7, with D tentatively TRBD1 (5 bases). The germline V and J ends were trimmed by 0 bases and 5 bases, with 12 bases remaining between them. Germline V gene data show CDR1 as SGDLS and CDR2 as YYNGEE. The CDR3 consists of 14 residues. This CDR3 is CASSVEPGLDEQYF. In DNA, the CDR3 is TGTGCCAGCAGCGTAGAGCCAGGGTTAGACGAGCAGTACTTC.

CDR3 sequence reads: CASSVVGEAGKLFF. The CDR3 DNA sequence: TGTGCCAGCAGCGTAGTTGGAGAGGCGGGGAAACTGTTTTTT. J is TRBJ1-4 and V is TRBV9; D call uncertain. The germline CDR1 and CDR2 sequences are SGDLS and YYNGEE. This CDR3 has 14 residues. Trimming left V 0 bases short and J 11 bases short, with 14 bases between. Variable domain in full (rest from reference TRBV9 and TRBJ1-4): DSGVTQTPKHLITATGQRVTLRCSPRSGDLSVYWYQQSLDQGLQFLIQYYNGEERAKGNILERFSAQQFPDLHSELNLSSLELGDSALYFCASSVVGEAGKLFFGSGTQLSVL.

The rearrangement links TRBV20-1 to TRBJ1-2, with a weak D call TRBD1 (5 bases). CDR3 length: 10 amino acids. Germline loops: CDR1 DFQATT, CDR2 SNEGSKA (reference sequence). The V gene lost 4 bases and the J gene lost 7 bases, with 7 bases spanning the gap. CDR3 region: CSATGAGYTF. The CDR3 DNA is TGCAGTGCTACCGGGGCTGGCTACACCTTC.

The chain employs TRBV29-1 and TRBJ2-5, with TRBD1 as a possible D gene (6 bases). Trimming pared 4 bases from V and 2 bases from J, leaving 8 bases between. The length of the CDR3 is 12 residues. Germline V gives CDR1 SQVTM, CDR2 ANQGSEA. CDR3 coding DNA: TGCAGCGTTGTGGACAGACAAGAGACCCAGTACTTC. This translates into CSVVDRQETQYF. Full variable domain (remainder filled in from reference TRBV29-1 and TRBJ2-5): SAVISQKPSRDICQRGTSLTIQCQVDSQVTMMFWYRQQPGQSLTLIATANQGSEATYESGFVIDKFPISRPNLTFSTLTVSNMSPEDSSIYLCSVVDRQETQYFGPGTRLLVL.

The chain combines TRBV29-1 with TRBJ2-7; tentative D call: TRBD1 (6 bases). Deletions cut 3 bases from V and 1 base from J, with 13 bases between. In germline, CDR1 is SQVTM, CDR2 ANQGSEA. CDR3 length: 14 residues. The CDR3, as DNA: TGCAGCGTTGAGGACAGAACGATTTCCTACGAGCAGTACTTC. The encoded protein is CSVEDRTISYEQYF.

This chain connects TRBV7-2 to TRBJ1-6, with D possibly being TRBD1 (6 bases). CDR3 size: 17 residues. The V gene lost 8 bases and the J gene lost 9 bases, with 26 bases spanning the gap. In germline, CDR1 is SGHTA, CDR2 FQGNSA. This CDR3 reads CASHKNIGGRGGSPLHF. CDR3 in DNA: TGTGCCAGCCACAAAAACATTGGGGGCAGGGGCGGTTCACCCCTCCACTTT.

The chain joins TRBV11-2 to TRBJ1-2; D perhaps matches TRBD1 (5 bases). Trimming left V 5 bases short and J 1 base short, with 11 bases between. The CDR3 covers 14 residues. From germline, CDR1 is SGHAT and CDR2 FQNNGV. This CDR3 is CASSPDSNNYGYTF. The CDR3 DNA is TGTGCCAGCAGCCCCGACAGTAATAACTATGGCTACACCTTC.

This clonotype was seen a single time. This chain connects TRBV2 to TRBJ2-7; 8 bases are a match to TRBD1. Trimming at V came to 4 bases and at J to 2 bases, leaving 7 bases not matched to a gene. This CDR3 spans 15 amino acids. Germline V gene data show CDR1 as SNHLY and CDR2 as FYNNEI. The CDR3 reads CASSVAGQDPYEQYF. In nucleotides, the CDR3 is TGTGCCAGCAGTGTCGCGGGACAGGACCCCTACGAGCAGTACTTC. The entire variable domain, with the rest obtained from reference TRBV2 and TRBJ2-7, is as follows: EPEVTQTPSHQVTQMGQEVILRCVPISNHLYFYWYRQILGQKVEFLVSFYNNEISEKSEIFDDQFSVERPDGSNFTLKIRSTKLEDSAMYFCASSVAGQDPYEQYFGPGTRLTVT.

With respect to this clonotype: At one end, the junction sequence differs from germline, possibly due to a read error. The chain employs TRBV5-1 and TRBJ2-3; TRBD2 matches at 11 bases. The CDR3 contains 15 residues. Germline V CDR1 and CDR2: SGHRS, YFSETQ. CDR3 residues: CASGRTSGRTYTQYF. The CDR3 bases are TGCGCCAGCGGCCGGACTAGCGGGCGCACATATACGCAGTATTTT.

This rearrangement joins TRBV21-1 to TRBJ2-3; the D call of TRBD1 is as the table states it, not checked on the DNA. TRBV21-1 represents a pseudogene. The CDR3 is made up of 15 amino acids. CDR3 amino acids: CASSNAGGSTDTQYF. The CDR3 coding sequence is TGTGCCAGCAGCAATGCGGGGGGGAGCACAGATACGCAGTATTTT.

The CDR3 sequence: CASSLNRRSTDTQYF. CDR3 DNA sequence: TGTGCCAGCAGCTTAAATAGGCGTAGCACAGATACGCAGTATTTT. The gene calls are TRBV7-9 and TRBJ2-3; D is ambiguous. Germline lookup yields CDR1 SEHNR and CDR2 FQNEAQ (reference sequence). The CDR3 is made up of 15 amino acids. Between the trimmed V and J ends, which lost 2 bases and 0 bases, there was a span of 9 bases.

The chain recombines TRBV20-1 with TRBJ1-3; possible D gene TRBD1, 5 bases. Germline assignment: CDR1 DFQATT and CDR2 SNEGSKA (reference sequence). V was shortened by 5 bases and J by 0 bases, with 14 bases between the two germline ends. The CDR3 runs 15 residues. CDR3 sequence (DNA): TGCAGTGCTGCCCGGGACGGACTCTCTGGAAACACCATATATTTT. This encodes CSAARDGLSGNTIYF.

This CDR3 is CASSLLSGEQFF. DNA of the CDR3: TGTGCCAGCAGCCTCCTGTCGGGTGAGCAGTTCTTC. This rearrangement joins TRBV3-1 to TRBJ2-1; no definite D call. Per the germline V gene, CDR1 is LGHDT and CDR2 is YNNKEL (reference sequence). V gave up 4 bases and J gave up 9 bases, with 10 bases separating them. This CDR3 contains 12 residues.

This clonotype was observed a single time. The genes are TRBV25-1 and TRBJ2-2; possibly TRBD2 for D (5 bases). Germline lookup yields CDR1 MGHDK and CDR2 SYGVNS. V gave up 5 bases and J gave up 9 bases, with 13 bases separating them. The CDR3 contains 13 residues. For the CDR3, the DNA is TGTGCCAGCAGTTCCCCAGAGGGTAGGGAGCTGTTTTTT. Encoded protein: CASSSPEGRELFF.

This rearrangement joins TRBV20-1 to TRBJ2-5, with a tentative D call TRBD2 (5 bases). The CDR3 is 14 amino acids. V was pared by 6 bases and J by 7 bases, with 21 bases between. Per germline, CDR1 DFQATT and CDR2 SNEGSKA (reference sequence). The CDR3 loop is CSATWNSRAGTQYF. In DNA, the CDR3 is TGCAGTGCGACATGGAACAGCCGGGCGGGGACCCAGTACTTC.